The next 26 T cell receptor beta chains were all read from a single sample in a study of blood T cell repertoires in COVID-19. The method was immunoSEQ multiplex PCR; TCRdb's version includes in-frame clones alone and lacks a portion of them. The sample consists of 350,000 to 450,000 clones, 80% to 90% of them appearing once. Sequenced material: peripheral blood. The receptor source for this set is a man in his forties or fifties with acute or convalescent COVID-19.

This clone has just one count. This chain connects TRBV20-1 to TRBJ2-4; 7 nucleotides line up with TRBD1. The germline gives CDR1 DFQATT, CDR2 SNEGSKA (reference sequence). Germline trimming cut 3 bases from V and 4 bases from J; bases unmatched to any gene: 3. The CDR3 is 13 residues long. The CDR3 sequence is CSASEGAKNIQYF. DNA for the CDR3: TGCAGTGCTAGTGAGGGGGCGAAAAACATTCAGTACTTC.

The CDR3 DNA reads TGTGCCAGCAGCACGGGACAGGGGGCGAGAAACATTCAGTACTTC. It yields the protein CASSTGQGARNIQYF. This sequence joins TRBV5-4 and TRBJ2-4; TRBD1 matches 12 bases. Germline CDR1 reads SGHNT; CDR2 reads YYREEE (reference sequence). V shed 4 bases and J 6 bases; nucleotides not matched to a gene: 5. The CDR3 has 15 amino acids.

The CDR3, as DNA: TGTGCCAGCAGCCAAGATCGGGTTAGCGGAGGAAGCTCCTACAATGAGCAGTTCTTC. Amino acids: CASSQDRVSGGSSYNEQFF. This rearrangement joins TRBV3-1 (or the pseudogene TRBV3-2) to TRBJ2-1, with D tentatively TRBD2 (6 bases). V dropped 0 bases and J dropped 0 bases, with 18 bases sitting between them. Germline V gene data show CDR1 as LGHDT and CDR2 as YNNKEL (reference sequence). CDR3 length: 19 amino acids.

The chain recombines TRBV27 with TRBJ2-2, with 8 bases aligning to TRBD2. Looked up from germline, CDR1 is MNHEY and CDR2 is SMNVEV (reference sequence). The CDR3 has 15 amino acids. J gave up 4 bases and V 4 bases, and 5 bases lay outside the gene matches. CDR3 sequence: CASSWDGGATGELFF. DNA for the CDR3: TGTGCCAGCAGTTGGGACGGGGGGGCCACCGGGGAGCTGTTTTTT.

This clone was observed a few times. This rearrangement joins TRBV7-8 to TRBJ1-2; 8 bases are a match to TRBD1. CDR1 SGHVS and CDR2 FQNEAQ come from the germline V gene. The junction had 5 bases not matched to a gene; V was cut back by 3 bases and J by 8 bases. This CDR3 is 13 amino acids long. CDR3 nucleotides: TGTGCCAGCAGCTTGGGGACAGGACCGGGCTACACCTTC. This translates into CASSLGTGPGYTF.

The chain links TRBV13 to TRBJ2-7; 9 bases align to TRBD2. With V trimmed by 5 bases and J by 2 bases, 13 bases remained unmatched. CDR3 size: 17 residues. Germline CDR1 is PRHDT and CDR2 is FYEKMQ (reference sequence). As DNA, the CDR3 is TGTGCCAGCAGCCCGGAGATGGCTAGCGGGACAGCCTACGAGCAGTACTTC. As protein: CASSPEMASGTAYEQYF.

J is TRBJ1-6 and V is TRBV10-1; the D is unclear. With 5 bases removed from V and 6 bases from J, the gap between germline ends came to 5 bases. Germline V gene data show CDR1 as WNHNN and CDR2 as SYGVQD (reference sequence). This CDR3 comprises 12 residues. DNA of the CDR3: TGCGCCAGCAGTCTACCTAATTCACCCCTCCACTTT. Protein sequence: CASSLPNSPLHF.

This CDR3 is CASSQSIGTGIQETQYF. In DNA form, the CDR3 reads TGCGCCAGCAGCCAATCCATCGGGACAGGGATCCAAGAGACCCAGTACTTC. This chain joins TRBV4-1 and TRBJ2-5, with 9 bases that match TRBD1. The CDR3 length is 17 residues. CDR1 and CDR2 from the germline V gene are MGHRA and YSYEKL. Trimming removed 2 bases from V and 1 base from J; junction bases left unmatched: 8.

This chain connects TRBV27 to TRBJ2-7; D uncertain. Trimming shortened V by 0 bases and J by 2 bases, and 8 bases separated the two germline ends. The CDR3 covers 14 residues. Germline V lookup: CDR1 MNHEY, CDR2 SMNVEV (reference sequence). CDR3 coding DNA: TGTGCCAGCAGTTTATCCCCTAACCCCTACGAGCAGTACTTC. This sequence encodes CASSLSPNPYEQYF.

J is TRBJ1-6 and V is TRBV19; TRBD1 matches 8 bases. Germline V CDR1 and CDR2: LNHDA, SQIVND (reference sequence). V shed 5 bases, J shed 10 bases, and the junction held 10 bases outside the gene matches. The CDR3 has 15 amino acids. The CDR3 region has the DNA TGTGCCAGTAGTTCTCCGGGACAGGCGCGGTCACCCCTCCACTTT. Translation gives CASSSPGQARSPLHF.

The chain has TRBV23-1 and TRBJ1-5, with D unresolved. TRBV23-1 is flagged as an ORF with uncertain function. This CDR3 spans 13 amino acids. V was clipped by 6 bases and J by 7 bases, with 13 bases between them. CDR3 bases: TGCGCCAGCAGGGCAACGGGGTCCCAGCCCCAGCATTTT. Translating it yields CASRATGSQPQHF.

V is TRBV21-1 and J is TRBJ2-4; TRBD2 was called by the table and not checked on the DNA. TRBV21-1 is assigned pseudogene status. The CDR3 is made up of 16 amino acids. The chain's CDR3 is CASSKPLAGEINIQYF. CDR3 nucleotide sequence: TGTGCCAGCAGCAAACCCCTAGCGGGAGAGATAAACATTCAGTACTTC.

The genes are TRBV12-3 or TRBV12-4 and TRBJ1-1; D gene uncertain. V was cut by 3 bases and J by 3 bases, with 8 bases left in between. This CDR3 is built from 13 residues. CDR3 protein: CASSFRGYTEAFF. DNA of the CDR3: TGTGCCAGCAGTTTCCGAGGGTACACTGAAGCTTTCTTT.

With respect to this clone: In the same sample, other DNA sequences code for this CDR3. CDR3 protein: CASSLNTGELFF. The CDR3 DNA reads as TGTGCCAGCAGTCTCAACACCGGGGAGCTGTTTTTT. The J gene is TRBJ2-2, the V gene TRBV27, with D unresolved. Germline values: CDR1 MNHEY, CDR2 SMNVEV (reference sequence). Trimming left V 5 bases short and J 2 bases short, with 3 bases between. The CDR3 contains 12 residues.

This chain connects TRBV5-6 to TRBJ1-1, with a weak D call TRBD1 (6 bases). Germline-derived CDR1 and CDR2 are SGHDT and YYEEEE. V shed 5 bases and J shed 1 base, with 12 bases lying between them. This CDR3 comprises 14 residues. CDR3 bases: TGTGCCAGCAGTTCTGGACAGAGGAACACTGAAGCTTTCTTT. Translation: CASSSGQRNTEAFF.

The V and J genes are TRBV7-8 and TRBJ1-2; 10 nucleotides agree with TRBD1. The CDR3 has 15 residues. Trimming cost V 2 bases and J 5 bases; bases outside gene matches: 5. Germline V CDR1 and CDR2: SGHVS, FQNEAQ. The CDR3 DNA follows: TGTGCCAGCAGCTTACGACAGGGGGCAGGATATGGCTACACCTTC. Amino acid sequence: CASSLRQGAGYGYTF.

This chain connects TRBV9 to TRBJ1-1, with a tentative D call TRBD1 (5 bases). Looked up from germline, CDR1 is SGDLS and CDR2 is YYNGEE. The CDR3 is made up of 15 amino acids. V shed 0 bases and J shed 4 bases, with 13 bases lying between them. The CDR3 loop reads CASSVGGAGGTEAFF. CDR3 nucleotides: TGTGCCAGCAGCGTAGGAGGGGCCGGGGGCACTGAAGCTTTCTTT.

The chain combines TRBV6-4 with TRBJ2-1; 7 nucleotides align to TRBD2. V shed 3 bases and J 15 bases; nucleotides not matched to a gene: 5. The CDR3 runs 11 residues. Germline V CDR1 and CDR2: MRHNA, SNTAGT. The CDR3 region is CASSEGRVSFF. The CDR3 DNA follows: TGTGCCAGCAGTGAGGGGAGGGTTTCGTTCTTC.

The genes are TRBV5-6 and TRBJ2-2, with D possibly being TRBD1 (5 bases). The CDR3 runs to 17 residues. With 7 bases removed from V and 4 bases from J, the gap between germline ends came to 23 bases. Germline V gives CDR1 SGHDT, CDR2 YYEEEE. CDR3 amino acids: CASLPRQGPVPTGELFF. DNA of the CDR3: TGTGCCAGCCTGCCGAGGCAGGGCCCCGTCCCCACCGGGGAGCTGTTTTTT. Variable domain in full (rest from reference TRBV5-6 and TRBJ2-2): DAGVTQSPTHLIKTRGQQVTLRCSPKSGHDTVSWYQQALGQGPQFIFQYYEEEERQRGNFPDRFSGHQFPNYSSELNVNALLLGDSALYLCASLPRQGPVPTGELFFGEGSRLTVL.

The chain links TRBV5-1 to TRBJ2-1, with 11 bases fitting TRBD2. CDR1 and CDR2 from the germline V gene are SGHRS and YFSETQ. The CDR3 extends over 19 amino acids. V dropped 0 bases and J dropped 12; count of bases not matched to a gene: 20. The CDR3 DNA sequence: TGCGCCAGCAGCTTGGGACTAGCGGGATCATCGGGTCCTTTATCGGTGCAGTTCTTC. As protein: CASSLGLAGSSGPLSVQFF.

CDR3 DNA sequence: TGTGCCAGCGGGGGGGTACAGACAGCATTCTATGGCTACACCTTC. This sequence encodes CASGGVQTAFYGYTF. The rearrangement joins TRBV25-1 to TRBJ1-2; D perhaps matches TRBD1 (5 bases). Germline CDR1 is MGHDK and CDR2 is SYGVNS. The CDR3 covers 15 residues. V lost 8 bases and J 4 bases, leaving 20 bases between the germline ends.

This chain links TRBV29-1 with TRBJ2-7; 9 nucleotides agree with TRBD1. V lost 7 bases to trimming and J lost 3 bases; unmatched junction nucleotides: 10. The CDR3 covers 14 residues. Germline assignment: CDR1 SQVTM and CDR2 ANQGSEA. The CDR3 DNA reads as TGCAGCGGGGAGGGGACAGGGTCCATCTACGAGCAGTACTTC. Its protein product is CSGEGTGSIYEQYF.

The V gene is TRBV7-3, the J gene TRBJ1-1; TRBD1 aligns across 9 bases. The CDR3 totals 15 residues. CDR1 is SGHTA and CDR2 is FQGTGA in the germline V gene. J lost 1 base, V lost 4 bases, and 4 bases had no gene match. The DNA for the CDR3 is TGTGCCAGCAGCTCAGGGACAGGGAGGAACACTGAAGCTTTCTTT. Residues: CASSSGTGRNTEAFF.

V gene TRBV27 combines with J gene TRBJ1-1; D is uncertain. Germline loops: CDR1 MNHEY, CDR2 SMNVEV (reference sequence). The germline V and J ends were trimmed by 5 bases and 4 bases, with 11 bases remaining between them. The CDR3 runs 13 residues. Here the CDR3 DNA reads TGTGCCAGCAGTCCTGGAAGGAGCACTGAAGCTTTCTTT. This gives the protein CASSPGRSTEAFF.

The chain uses TRBV4-1 and TRBJ2-5; 9 bases are shared with TRBD2. V trimming: 3 bases; J trimming: 5 bases; junction bases outside the gene matches: 25. The CDR3 consists of 21 residues. Germline V lookup: CDR1 MGHRA, CDR2 YSYEKL. Here the CDR3 DNA reads TGCGCCAGCAGCCACCCGAGCCGGGCCCAGGAAATAGCGGGAGAGGTGGAGACCCAGTACTTC. Translated: CASSHPSRAQEIAGEVETQYF.

The chain carries TRBV5-6 and TRBJ2-7; D gene unclear. The CDR3 covers 11 residues. The germline V and J ends were trimmed by 3 bases and 4 bases, with 5 bases remaining between them. The germline V gene has CDR1 SGHDT and CDR2 YYEEEE. The CDR3 region is CASSSQYEQYF. Written as DNA, the CDR3 is TGTGCCAGCAGCTCCCAGTACGAGCAGTACTTC.